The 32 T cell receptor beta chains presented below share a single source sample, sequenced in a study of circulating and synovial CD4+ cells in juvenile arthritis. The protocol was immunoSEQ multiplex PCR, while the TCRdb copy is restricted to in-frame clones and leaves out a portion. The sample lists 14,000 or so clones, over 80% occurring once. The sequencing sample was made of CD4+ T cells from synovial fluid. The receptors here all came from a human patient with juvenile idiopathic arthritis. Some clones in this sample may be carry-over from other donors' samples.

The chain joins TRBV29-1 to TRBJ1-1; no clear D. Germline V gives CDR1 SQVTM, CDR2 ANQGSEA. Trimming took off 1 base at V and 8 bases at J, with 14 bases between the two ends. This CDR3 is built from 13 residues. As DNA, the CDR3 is TGCAGCGTTGAAGCAAGGACGGGAACCGAAGCTTTCTTT. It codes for CSVEARTGTEAFF.

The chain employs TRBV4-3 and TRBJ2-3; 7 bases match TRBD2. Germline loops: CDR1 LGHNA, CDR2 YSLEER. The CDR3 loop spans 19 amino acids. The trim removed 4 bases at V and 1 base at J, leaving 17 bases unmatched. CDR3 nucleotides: TGCGCCAGCAGCCGCCAACCCACCGGGGGAGGGACCCGCACAGATACGCAGTATTTT. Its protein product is CASSRQPTGGGTRTDTQYF.

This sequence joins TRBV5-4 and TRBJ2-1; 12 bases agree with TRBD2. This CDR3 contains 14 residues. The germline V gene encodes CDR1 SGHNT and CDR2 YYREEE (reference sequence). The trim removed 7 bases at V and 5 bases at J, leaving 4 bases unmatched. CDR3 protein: CASRLAGANNEQFF. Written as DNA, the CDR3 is TGTGCCAGCCGACTAGCGGGAGCTAACAATGAGCAGTTCTTC.

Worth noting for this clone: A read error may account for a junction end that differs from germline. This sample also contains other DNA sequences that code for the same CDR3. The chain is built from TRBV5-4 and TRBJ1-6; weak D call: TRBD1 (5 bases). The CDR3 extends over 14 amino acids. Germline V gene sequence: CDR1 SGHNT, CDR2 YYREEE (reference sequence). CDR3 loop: CASSSGRENSPLHF. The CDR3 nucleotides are TGTGCCAGCAGCTCGGGACGGGAGAATTCCCCCCTCCACTTT.

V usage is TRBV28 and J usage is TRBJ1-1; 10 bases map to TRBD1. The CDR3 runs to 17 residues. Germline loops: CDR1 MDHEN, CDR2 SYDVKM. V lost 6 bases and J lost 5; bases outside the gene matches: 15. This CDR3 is CASREVGQGKSRTEAFF. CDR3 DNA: TGTGCCAGCAGGGAAGTGGGACAGGGGAAAAGTAGGACTGAAGCTTTCTTT.

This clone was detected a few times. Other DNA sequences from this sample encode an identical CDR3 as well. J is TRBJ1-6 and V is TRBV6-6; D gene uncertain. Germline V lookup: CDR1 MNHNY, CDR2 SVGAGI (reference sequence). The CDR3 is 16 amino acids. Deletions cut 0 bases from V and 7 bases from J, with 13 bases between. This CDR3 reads CASSYSLAEPNSPLHF. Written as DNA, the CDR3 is TGTGCCAGCAGTTACTCGCTAGCCGAGCCCAATTCACCCCTCCACTTT.

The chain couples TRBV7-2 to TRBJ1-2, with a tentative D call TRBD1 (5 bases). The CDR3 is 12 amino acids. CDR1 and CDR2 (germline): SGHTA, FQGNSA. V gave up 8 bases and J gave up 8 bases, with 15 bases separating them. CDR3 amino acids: CASARGENGYTF. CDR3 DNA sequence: TGTGCCAGCGCACGGGGGGAGAACGGCTACACCTTC.

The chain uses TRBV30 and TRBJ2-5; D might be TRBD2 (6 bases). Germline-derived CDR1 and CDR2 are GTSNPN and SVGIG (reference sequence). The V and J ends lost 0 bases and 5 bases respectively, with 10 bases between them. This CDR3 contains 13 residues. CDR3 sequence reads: CAWSVMGGETQYF. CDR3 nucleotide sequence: TGTGCCTGGAGTGTAATGGGGGGTGAGACCCAGTACTTC.

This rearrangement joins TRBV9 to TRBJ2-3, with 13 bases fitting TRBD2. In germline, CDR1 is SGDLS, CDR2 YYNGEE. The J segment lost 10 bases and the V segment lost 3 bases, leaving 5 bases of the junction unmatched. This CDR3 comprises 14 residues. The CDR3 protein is CASSAGLAGAPQYF. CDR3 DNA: TGTGCCAGCAGCGCCGGACTAGCGGGGGCACCGCAGTATTTT.

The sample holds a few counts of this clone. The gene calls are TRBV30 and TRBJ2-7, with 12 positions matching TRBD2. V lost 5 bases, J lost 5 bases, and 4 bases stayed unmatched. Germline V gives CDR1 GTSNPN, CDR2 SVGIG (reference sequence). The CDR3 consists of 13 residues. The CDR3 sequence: CAWARLAGDEQYF. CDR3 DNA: TGTGCCTGGGCCCGACTAGCGGGAGACGAGCAGTACTTC.

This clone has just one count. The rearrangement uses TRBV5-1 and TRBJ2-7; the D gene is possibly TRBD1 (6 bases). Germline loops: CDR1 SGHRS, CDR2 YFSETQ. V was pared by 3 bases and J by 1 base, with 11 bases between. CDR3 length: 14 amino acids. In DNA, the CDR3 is TGCGCCAGCAGCTGGGAAGGACAGTCCTACGAGCAGTACTTC. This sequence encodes CASSWEGQSYEQYF. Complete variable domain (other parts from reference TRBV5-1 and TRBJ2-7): KAGVTQTPRYLIKTRGQQVTLSCSPISGHRSVSWYQQTPGQGLQFLFEYFSETQRNKGNFPGRFSGRQFSNSRSEMNVSTLELGDSALYLCASSWEGQSYEQYFGPGTRLTVT.

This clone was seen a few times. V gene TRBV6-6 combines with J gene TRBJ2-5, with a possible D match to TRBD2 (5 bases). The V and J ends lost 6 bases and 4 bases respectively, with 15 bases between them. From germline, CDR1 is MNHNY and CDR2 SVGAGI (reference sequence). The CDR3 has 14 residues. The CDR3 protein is CASSPRSGRETQYF. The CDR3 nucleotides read TGTGCCAGCAGCCCCCGCAGCGGCCGAGAGACCCAGTACTTC.

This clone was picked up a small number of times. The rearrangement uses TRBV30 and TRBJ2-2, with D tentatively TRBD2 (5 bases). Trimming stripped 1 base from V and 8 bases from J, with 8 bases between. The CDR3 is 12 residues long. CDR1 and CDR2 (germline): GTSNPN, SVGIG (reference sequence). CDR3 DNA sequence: TGTGCCTGGAGTGCGGGCGGGGGGGAGCTGTTTTTT. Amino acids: CAWSAGGGELFF.

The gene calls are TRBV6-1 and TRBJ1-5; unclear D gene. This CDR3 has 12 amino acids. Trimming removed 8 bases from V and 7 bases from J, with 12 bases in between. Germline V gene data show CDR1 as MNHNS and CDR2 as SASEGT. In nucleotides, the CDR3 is TGTGCCAGCCAAAGACTGCGGCAGCCCCAGCATTTT. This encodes CASQRLRQPQHF.

The CDR3 DNA reads TGCAGCGTTGAAGATTGGGACAGGGGATTTGGGGAGACCCAGTACTTC. This translates into CSVEDWDRGFGETQYF. The chain recombines TRBV29-1 with TRBJ2-5; 10 bases fit TRBD1. This CDR3 has 16 amino acids. The germline gives CDR1 SQVTM, CDR2 ANQGSEA. With 0 bases clipped from V and 5 bases from J, the junction kept 9 bases outside the gene matches.

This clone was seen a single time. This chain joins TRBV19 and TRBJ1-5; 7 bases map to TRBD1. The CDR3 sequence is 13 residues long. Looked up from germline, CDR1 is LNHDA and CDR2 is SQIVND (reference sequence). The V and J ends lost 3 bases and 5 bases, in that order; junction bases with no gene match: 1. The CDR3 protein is CASSIRGDQPQHF. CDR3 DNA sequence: TGTGCCAGTAGTATCAGGGGGGATCAGCCCCAGCATTTT. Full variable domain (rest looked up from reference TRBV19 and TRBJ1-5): DGGITQSPKYLFRKEGQNVTLSCEQNLNHDAMYWYRQDPGQGLRLIYYSQIVNDFQKGDIAEGYSVSREKKESFPLTVTSAQKNPTAFYLCASSIRGDQPQHFGDGTRLSIL.

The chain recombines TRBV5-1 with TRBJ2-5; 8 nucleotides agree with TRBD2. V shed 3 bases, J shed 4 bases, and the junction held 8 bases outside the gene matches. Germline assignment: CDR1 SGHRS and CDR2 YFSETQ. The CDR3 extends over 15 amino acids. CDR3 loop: CASSSSGTRVETQYF. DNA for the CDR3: TGCGCCAGCAGCTCGTCCGGGACTAGAGTAGAGACCCAGTACTTC.

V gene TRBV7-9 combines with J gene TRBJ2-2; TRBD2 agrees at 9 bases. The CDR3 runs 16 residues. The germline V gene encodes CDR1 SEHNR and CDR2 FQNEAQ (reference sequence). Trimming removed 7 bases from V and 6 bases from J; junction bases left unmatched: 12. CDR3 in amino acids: CASTPWAGGPSGELFF. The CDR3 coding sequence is TGTGCCAGCACCCCCTGGGCGGGAGGGCCCTCCGGGGAGCTGTTTTTT.

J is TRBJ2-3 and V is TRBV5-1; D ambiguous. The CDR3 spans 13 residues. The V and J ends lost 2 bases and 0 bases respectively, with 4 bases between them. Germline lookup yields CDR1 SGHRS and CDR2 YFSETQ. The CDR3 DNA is TGCGCCAGCAGCTTTTCTAGCACAGATACGCAGTATTTT. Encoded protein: CASSFSSTDTQYF. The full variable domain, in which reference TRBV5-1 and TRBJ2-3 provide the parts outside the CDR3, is KAGVTQTPRYLIKTRGQQVTLSCSPISGHRSVSWYQQTPGQGLQFLFEYFSETQRNKGNFPGRFSGRQFSNSRSEMNVSTLELGDSALYLCASSFSSTDTQYFGPGTRLTVL.

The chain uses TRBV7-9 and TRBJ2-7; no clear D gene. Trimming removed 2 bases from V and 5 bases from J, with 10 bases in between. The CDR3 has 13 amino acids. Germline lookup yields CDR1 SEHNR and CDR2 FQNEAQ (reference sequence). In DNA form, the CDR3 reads TGTGCCAGCAGCTTAAACTTATCCGACGAGCAGTACTTC. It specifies CASSLNLSDEQYF. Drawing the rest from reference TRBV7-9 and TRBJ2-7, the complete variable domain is DTGVSQNPRHKITKRGQNVTFRCDPISEHNRLYWYRQTLGQGPEFLTYFQNEAQLEKSRLLSDRFSAERPKGSFSTLEIQRTEQGDSAMYLCASSLNLSDEQYFGPGTRLTVT.

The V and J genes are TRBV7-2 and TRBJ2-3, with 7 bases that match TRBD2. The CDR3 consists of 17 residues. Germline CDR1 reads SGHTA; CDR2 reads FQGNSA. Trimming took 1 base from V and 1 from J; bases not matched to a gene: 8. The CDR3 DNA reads TGTGCCAGCAGCTTAGAGGGCACTAGCGTGGGCACAGATACGCAGTATTTT. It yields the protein CASSLEGTSVGTDTQYF.

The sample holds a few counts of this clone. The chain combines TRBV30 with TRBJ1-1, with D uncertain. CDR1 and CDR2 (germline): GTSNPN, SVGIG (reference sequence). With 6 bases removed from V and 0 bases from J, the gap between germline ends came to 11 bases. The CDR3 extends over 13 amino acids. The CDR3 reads CACGLMMNTEAFF. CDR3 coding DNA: TGTGCCTGCGGTTTGATGATGAACACTGAAGCTTTCTTT.

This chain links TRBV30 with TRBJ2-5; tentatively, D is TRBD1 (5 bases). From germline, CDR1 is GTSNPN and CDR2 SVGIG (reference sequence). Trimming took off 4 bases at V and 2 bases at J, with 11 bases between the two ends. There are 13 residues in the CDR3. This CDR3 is CAWKGASQETQYF. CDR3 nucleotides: TGTGCCTGGAAAGGGGCTTCACAAGAGACCCAGTACTTC.

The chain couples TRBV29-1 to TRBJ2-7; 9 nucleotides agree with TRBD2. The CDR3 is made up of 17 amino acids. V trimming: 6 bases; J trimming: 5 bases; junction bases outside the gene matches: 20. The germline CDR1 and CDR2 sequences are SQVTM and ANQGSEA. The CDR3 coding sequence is TGCAGCGTGTCGGTAGACGCGAATGGGGGACTAGCCGACGAGCAGTACTTC. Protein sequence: CSVSVDANGGLADEQYF.

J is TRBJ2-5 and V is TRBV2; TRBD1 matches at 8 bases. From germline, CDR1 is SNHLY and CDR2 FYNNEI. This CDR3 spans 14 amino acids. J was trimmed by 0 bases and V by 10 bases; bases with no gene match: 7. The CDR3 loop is CANDGTGNQETQYF. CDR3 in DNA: TGTGCCAATGACGGGACAGGCAACCAAGAGACCCAGTACTTC.

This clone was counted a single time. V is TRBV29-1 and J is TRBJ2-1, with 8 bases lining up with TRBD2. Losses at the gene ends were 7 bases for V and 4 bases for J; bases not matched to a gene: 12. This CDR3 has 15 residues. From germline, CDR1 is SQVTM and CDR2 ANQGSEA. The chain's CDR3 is CSGGLAGREYNEQFF. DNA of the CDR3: TGCAGCGGGGGTTTAGCGGGACGGGAGTACAATGAGCAGTTCTTC.

The CDR3 loop is CASSSKPNLRTSGIPGTGELFF. CDR3 coding DNA: TGCGCCAGCAGCTCTAAACCAAACTTAAGGACTAGCGGGATACCGGGGACCGGGGAGCTGTTTTTT. The rearrangement joins TRBV5-1 to TRBJ2-2; 12 nucleotides line up with TRBD2. This CDR3 has 22 residues. Per the germline V gene, CDR1 is SGHRS and CDR2 is YFSETQ. With V trimmed by 3 bases and J by 5 bases, 23 bases remained unmatched.

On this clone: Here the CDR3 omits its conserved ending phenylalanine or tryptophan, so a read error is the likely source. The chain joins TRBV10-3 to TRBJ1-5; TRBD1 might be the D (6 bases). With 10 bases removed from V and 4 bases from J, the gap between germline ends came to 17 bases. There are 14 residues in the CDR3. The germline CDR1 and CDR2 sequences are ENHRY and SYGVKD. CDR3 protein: CATSAGTSNQPQHL. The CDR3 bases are TGTGCCACCTCAGCCGGGACATCAAATCAGCCCCAGCATCTT.

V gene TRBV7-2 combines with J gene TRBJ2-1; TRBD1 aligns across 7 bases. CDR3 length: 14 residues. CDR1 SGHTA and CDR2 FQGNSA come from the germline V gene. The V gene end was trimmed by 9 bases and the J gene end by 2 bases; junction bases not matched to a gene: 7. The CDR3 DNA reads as TGTGCCAGTGGTCTCGGGACAGCCTACAATGAGCAGTTCTTC. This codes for CASGLGTAYNEQFF.

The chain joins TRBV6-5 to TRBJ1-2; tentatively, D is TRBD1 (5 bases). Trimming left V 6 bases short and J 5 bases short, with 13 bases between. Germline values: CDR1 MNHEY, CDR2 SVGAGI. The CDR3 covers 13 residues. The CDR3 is CASRMDKSYGYTF. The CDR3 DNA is TGTGCCAGCAGGATGGACAAGAGTTATGGCTACACCTTC.

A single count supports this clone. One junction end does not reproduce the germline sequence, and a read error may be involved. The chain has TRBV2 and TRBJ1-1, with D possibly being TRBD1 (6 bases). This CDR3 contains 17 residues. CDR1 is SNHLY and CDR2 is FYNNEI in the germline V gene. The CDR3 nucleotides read TGTGCCAGCAGGCGGAATGTCGGACAGCCAATGAACACTGAATCTTTCTTT. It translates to CASRRNVGQPMNTESFF.

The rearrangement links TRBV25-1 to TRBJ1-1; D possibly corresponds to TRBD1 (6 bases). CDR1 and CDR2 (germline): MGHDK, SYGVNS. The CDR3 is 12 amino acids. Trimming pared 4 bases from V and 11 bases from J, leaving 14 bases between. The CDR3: CASSAPPGGAFF. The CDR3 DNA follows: TGTGCCAGCAGTGCACCCCCGGGGGGCGCTTTCTTT.